Shown below are 13 T cell receptor beta chains from a single sample sequenced in a study of blood T cell repertoires in COVID-19. Profiling relied on immunoSEQ multiplex PCR, and the TCRdb table lists in-frame clones only, not all of them. Of 150,000 to 200,000 clones listed, roughly 76% are singletons. The sequenced material came from peripheral blood. The receptors stem from a woman in her 40s with COVID-19, enrolled during active disease.

This rearrangement joins TRBV15 to TRBJ1-2, with 7 bases matching TRBD1. V was pared by 0 bases and J by 6 bases, with 10 bases of the junction left unmatched. Germline lookup yields CDR1 LNHNV and CDR2 YYDKDF (reference sequence). This CDR3 spans 16 amino acids. For the CDR3, the DNA is TGTGCCACCAGCAGAGATAAGGCGGCAGGGGGGAATGGCTACACCTTC. Its translation: CATSRDKAAGGNGYTF. The whole variable domain, filled in from reference TRBV15 and TRBJ1-2, reads DAMVIQNPRYQVTQFGKPVTLSCSQTLNHNVMYWYQQKSSQAPKLLFHYYDKDFNNEADTPDNFQSRRPNTSFCFLDIRSPGLGDTAMYLCATSRDKAAGGNGYTFGSGTRLTVV.

The chain recombines TRBV5-6 with TRBJ2-5; tentative D call: TRBD1 (6 bases). Trimming shortened V by 4 bases and J by 1 base, and 17 bases separated the two germline ends. Germline CDR1 reads SGHDT; CDR2 reads YYEEEE. The CDR3 length is 16 residues. This chain's CDR3 is CASSPEPLRGQETQYF. The CDR3 nucleotides are TGTGCCAGCAGCCCCGAACCCCTCAGGGGCCAAGAGACCCAGTACTTC.

This clone came up once. The genes are TRBV10-3 and TRBJ2-7, with 10 bases lining up with TRBD2. With 2 bases clipped from V and 0 bases from J, the junction kept 1 base outside the gene matches. The CDR3 totals 15 residues. The V gene's germline CDR1 is ENHRY and CDR2 SYGVKD. The CDR3 region is CAISEGLADSYEQYV. The CDR3 DNA reads as TGTGCCATCAGTGAGGGACTAGCGGACTCCTACGAGCAGTACGTC.

This clone has just a few counts. V usage is TRBV30 and J usage is TRBJ1-6; TRBD1 might be the D (6 bases). CDR3 length: 13 amino acids. The germline gives CDR1 GTSNPN, CDR2 SVGIG (reference sequence). The V end was cut by 5 bases, the J end by 8 bases, with 13 bases between. The DNA for the CDR3 is TGTGCCTGGGGTACAGGGTCTGATTCACCCCTCCACTTT. This encodes CAWGTGSDSPLHF.

The rearrangement joins TRBV6-5 to TRBJ1-3; a weak D match, TRBD1 (5 bases). The V gene lost 6 bases and the J gene lost 0 bases, with 12 bases spanning the gap. CDR1 is MNHEY and CDR2 is SVGAGI in the germline V gene. CDR3 length: 15 residues. This CDR3 reads CASRAGTASGNTIYF. The CDR3 DNA is TGTGCCAGCAGGGCCGGGACTGCCTCTGGAAACACCATATATTTT.

V gene TRBV24-1 combines with J gene TRBJ2-3; a weak D match, TRBD1 (6 bases). From germline, CDR1 is KGHDR and CDR2 SFDVKD. The V and J ends lost 2 bases and 2 bases respectively, with 10 bases between them. The CDR3 has 15 residues. CDR3 amino acids: CATSDSRGHTDTQYF. DNA for the CDR3: TGTGCCACCAGTGATTCCCGGGGACACACAGATACGCAGTATTTT.

The rearrangement uses TRBV12-3 or TRBV12-4 and TRBJ1-2; D is unresolved. The V and J ends lost 6 bases and 2 bases respectively, with 10 bases between them. The CDR3 spans 13 residues. The CDR3 sequence: CASRSTENYGYTF. The CDR3 DNA follows: TGTGCCAGCAGGTCAACAGAAAACTATGGCTACACCTTC.

The chain couples TRBV21-1 to TRBJ2-3; TRBD1 is the table's D call and was not checked against the DNA. TRBV21-1 is recorded as a pseudogene. CDR3 length equals 14 residues. As DNA, the CDR3 is TGTGCCAGCACGGTATACAGGGACACAGATACGCAGTATTTT. It encodes CASTVYRDTDTQYF.

This clone was seen more than once but under ten times. J is TRBJ2-3 and V is TRBV7-3; 10 nucleotides align to TRBD2. Germline CDR1 and CDR2: SGHTA and FQGTGA. V lost 6 bases to trimming and J lost 2 bases; unmatched junction nucleotides: 11. The CDR3 is made up of 17 amino acids. CDR3 sequence: CASSLRGTSGITDTQYF. The CDR3 nucleotides read TGTGCCAGCAGTCTAAGGGGAACTAGCGGGATCACAGATACGCAGTATTTT. The full variable domain, its missing parts supplied by reference TRBV7-3 and TRBJ2-3, is GAGVSQTPSNKVTEKGKYVELRCDPISGHTALYWYRQSLGQGPEFLIYFQGTGAADDSGLPNDRFFAVRPEGSVSTLKIQRTERGDSAVYLCASSLRGTSGITDTQYFGPGTRLTVL.

V is TRBV14 and J is TRBJ2-1; D may be TRBD2 (5 bases). Trimming left V 4 bases short and J 9 bases short, with 16 bases between. Germline V gene sequence: CDR1 SGHDN, CDR2 FVKESK. The CDR3 sequence is 14 residues long. CDR3 sequence reads: CASSPLGGRAEQFF. The DNA for the CDR3 is TGTGCCAGCAGCCCACTAGGTGGGCGGGCTGAGCAGTTCTTC.

This clone has a handful of counts. The genes are TRBV4-1 and TRBJ1-1; D call uncertain. The CDR3 contains 14 residues. Trimming removed 8 bases at V and 4 bases at J, with 17 bases between. The germline gives CDR1 MGHRA, CDR2 YSYEKL. The CDR3 loop reads CASRTHTSPTEAFF. The CDR3 nucleotides read TGCGCCAGCCGTACCCATACATCCCCCACTGAAGCTTTCTTT.

About this clone: Sequence at one end of the junction differs from germline and may be a read error. This rearrangement joins TRBV28 to TRBJ2-3; 8 bases map to TRBD2. Germline assignment: CDR1 MDHEN and CDR2 SYDVKM. This CDR3 is 15 amino acids long. CDR3 nucleotides: TGTGCCACCAGTTTTCCGGCGGGAGGTACAGATACGCAGTATTTT. Protein sequence: CATSFPAGGTDTQYF. The full variable domain, its missing parts supplied by reference TRBV28 and TRBJ2-3, is DVKVTQSSRYLVKRTGEKVFLECVQDMDHENMFWYRQDPGLGLRLIYFSYDVKMKEKGDIPEGYSVSREKKERFSLILESASTNQTSMYLCATSFPAGGTDTQYFGPGTRLTVL.

Comment on this clone: Within the sample, other DNA sequences also encode this same CDR3. The gene calls are TRBV27 and TRBJ2-1; D gene ambiguous. The ends were cut back, 0 bases at V and 7 bases at J, with 7 bases in the middle. CDR1 MNHEY and CDR2 SMNVEV come from the germline V gene (reference sequence). The CDR3 length is 13 residues. CDR3 in DNA: TGTGCCAGCAGTTTATCATCGAGTAATGAGCAGTTCTTC. Its protein product is CASSLSSSNEQFF.